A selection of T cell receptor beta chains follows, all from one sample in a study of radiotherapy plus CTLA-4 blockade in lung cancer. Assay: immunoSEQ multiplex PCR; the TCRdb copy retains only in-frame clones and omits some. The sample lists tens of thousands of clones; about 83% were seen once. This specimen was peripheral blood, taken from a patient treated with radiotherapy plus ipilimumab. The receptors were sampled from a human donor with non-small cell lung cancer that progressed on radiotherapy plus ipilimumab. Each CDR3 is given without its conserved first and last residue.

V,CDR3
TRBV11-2,ASSPLTGAFTAYEQY
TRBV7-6,ASSPSSRQGSEKLF
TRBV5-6,ASSPFWRGDNEQF
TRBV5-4,ASSFDTYEQY
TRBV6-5,ASSYGLAGGYNEQF
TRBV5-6,ASSFTDRGGYGYT
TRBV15,ATSQGANQETQY
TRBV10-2,ASSVTGGLQPQH
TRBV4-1,ASSQDRQARKNEKLF
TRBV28,ASGPGSVNEQY
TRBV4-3,ASSQGGTGLSPDTQY
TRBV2,ASSEGAGRY
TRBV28,ASSLSGGTYGAYEQY
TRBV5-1,ASSPGLAGAGADTQY
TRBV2,ASKTGTHNSPLH
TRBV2,ASSELGTTGELF
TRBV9,ASSGGLSGAKLF
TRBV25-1,AATKGQGNSPLH
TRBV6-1,ASRTGTGVNEQF
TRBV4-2,ASSQGASGPDTQY
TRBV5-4,ASSAPGAMGREKLF
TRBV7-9,ASRSVRRDGYT
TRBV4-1,ASSPGTNSPNTGELF
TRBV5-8,ASSLAGSLLYQPQH
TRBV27,ASSLSRAGAYNEQF
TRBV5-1,ASRSPSYEQY
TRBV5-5,ASSLLGSGNTEAF
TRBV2,ASSESRDTEAF
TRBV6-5,ASKRGLDEKLF
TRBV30,AWSPGDTIY
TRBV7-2,ASSLTTGAGNTIY
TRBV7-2,ASSVGQGSSYEQY
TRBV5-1,ASSLWQQETQY
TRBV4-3,ASSQEGLAGGIYEQY
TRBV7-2,ASSKIGRYEQY
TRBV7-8,ASSSRPSGGEQY
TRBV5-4,ASSLGGTGGYEQY
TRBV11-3,ASSLDGQGTEAF
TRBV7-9,ASSFWTETNEKLF
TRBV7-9,ASSSGLAAITDTQY
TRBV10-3,AISGRNTQY
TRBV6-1,ASSVLGGTSSSYEQY
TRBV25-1,ASRSGQNQPQH
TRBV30,AWSAQGNTEAF
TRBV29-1,SAAAGRLSYNEQF
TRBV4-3,ASSQEIAGGITPSYEQY
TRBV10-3,AISELGEQF
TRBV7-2,ASSFPPDRNTGELF
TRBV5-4,ASSLGQTQETQY
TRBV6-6,ASSYVGRDQPQH
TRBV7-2,ASSANGVEQY
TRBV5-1,ASSLVLPQETQY
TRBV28,ASSLGRGHYNEQF
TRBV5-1,ASRTSGTQETQY